This record looks at one T cell receptor (beta chain) sequence and its context. Its antigen is not known. The record originates from a study of OX40 agonist ivuxolimab in advanced cancers. Per germline, CDR1 SGHDT and CDR2 YYEEEE. The CDR3 is 11 amino acids. Trimming stripped 2 bases from V and 5 bases from J, with 4 bases between. Study findings and constraints: On average, CD8+ T cells had more expanded clones than CD4+.

Generated by immunoSEQ multiplex PCR, the TCRdb table keeps only in-frame clones and is missing some. The top ten clones hold around 1.1% of a sample with approximately 49,000 clones, approximately 84% of them seen once. The receptor was isolated from an adult with an advanced solid tumor such as melanoma, head and neck, liver or kidney cancer. This chain links TRBV5-6 with TRBJ2-5; D ambiguous. The sequencing here drew on CD4+ or CD8+ T cells sorted from blood, taken in a trial of the OX40 agonist ivuxolimab. This CDR3 reads CASSFRETQYF. The CDR3 region has the DNA TGTGCCAGCAGCTTCCGGGAGACCCAGTACTTC.